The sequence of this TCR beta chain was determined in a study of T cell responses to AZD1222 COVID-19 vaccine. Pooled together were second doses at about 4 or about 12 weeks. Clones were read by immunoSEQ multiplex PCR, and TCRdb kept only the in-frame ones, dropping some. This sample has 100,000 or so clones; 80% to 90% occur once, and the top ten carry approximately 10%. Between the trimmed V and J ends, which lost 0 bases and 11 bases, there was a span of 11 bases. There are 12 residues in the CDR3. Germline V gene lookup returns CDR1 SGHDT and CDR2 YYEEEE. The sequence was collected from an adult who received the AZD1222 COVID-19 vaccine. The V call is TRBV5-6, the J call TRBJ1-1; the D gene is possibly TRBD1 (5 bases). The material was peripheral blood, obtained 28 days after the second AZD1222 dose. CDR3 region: CASSLDGGVAFF. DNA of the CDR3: TGTGCCAGCAGCTTGGATGGGGGTGTGGCTTTCTTT. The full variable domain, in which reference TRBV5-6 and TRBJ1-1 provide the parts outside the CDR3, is DAGVTQSPTHLIKTRGQQVTLRCSPKSGHDTVSWYQQALGQGPQFIFQYYEEEERQRGNFPDRFSGHQFPNYSSELNVNALLLGDSALYLCASSLDGGVAFFGQGTRLTVV.